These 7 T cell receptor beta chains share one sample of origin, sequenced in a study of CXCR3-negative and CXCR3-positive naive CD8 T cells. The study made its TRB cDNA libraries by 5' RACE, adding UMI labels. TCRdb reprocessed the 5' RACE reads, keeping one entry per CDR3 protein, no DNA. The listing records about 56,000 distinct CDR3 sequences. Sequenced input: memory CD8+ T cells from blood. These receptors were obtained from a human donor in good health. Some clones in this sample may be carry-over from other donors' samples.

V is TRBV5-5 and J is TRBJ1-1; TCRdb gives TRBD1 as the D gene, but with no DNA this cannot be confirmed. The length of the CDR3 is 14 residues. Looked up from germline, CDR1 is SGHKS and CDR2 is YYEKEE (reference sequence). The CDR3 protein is CASTYRGGNTEAFF.

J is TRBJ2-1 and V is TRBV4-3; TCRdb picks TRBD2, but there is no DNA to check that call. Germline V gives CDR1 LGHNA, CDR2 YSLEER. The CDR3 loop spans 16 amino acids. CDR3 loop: CASSQDPEGSYNEQFF.

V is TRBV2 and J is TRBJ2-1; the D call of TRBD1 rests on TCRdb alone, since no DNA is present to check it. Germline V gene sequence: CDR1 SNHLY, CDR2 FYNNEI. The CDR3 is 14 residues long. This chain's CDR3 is CASSERGQVHEQFF.

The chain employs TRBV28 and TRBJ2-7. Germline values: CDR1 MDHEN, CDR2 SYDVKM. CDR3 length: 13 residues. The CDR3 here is CASLEGSDYEQYF.

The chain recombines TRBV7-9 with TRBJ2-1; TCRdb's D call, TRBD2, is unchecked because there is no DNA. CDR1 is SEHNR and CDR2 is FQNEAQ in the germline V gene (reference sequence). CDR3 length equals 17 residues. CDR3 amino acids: CASSSTTGHLNNNEQFF.

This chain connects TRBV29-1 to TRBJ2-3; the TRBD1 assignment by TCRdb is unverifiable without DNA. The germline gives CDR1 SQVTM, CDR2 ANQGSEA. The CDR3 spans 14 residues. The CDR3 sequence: CSVEGNRDTDTQYF.

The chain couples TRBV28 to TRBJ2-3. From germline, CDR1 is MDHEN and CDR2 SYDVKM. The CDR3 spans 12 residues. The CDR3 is CASSLERDTQYF.